Included here is one T cell receptor beta chain sequence, with context. Which antigen it targets is not known. Base qualities are not recorded, but no much larger clone differs from it by a single base. For survey sequencing of tumor libraries, mostly 4.5 to 5.5 ug of input genomic DNA was used, and two replicates were run per sample. TCRbeta libraries were prepared with the immunoSEQ hsTCRbeta kit according to the manufacturer's instructions. An Illumina NovaSeq 6000 S4 flow cell was used to sequence the final libraries, which had first been combined to 3 nM. The study's own analysis went as follows. The immunoSEQ Analyzer was used for raw data preprocessing and quality control. The analysis was limited to productive rearrangements, and each clonotype was defined by a unique CDR3 amino acid sequence. Repertoire clonality was estimated as the Gini-Simpson index, which was calculated using the R package tcR. Student's t test was used to compare Gini indices, while Pearson correlation assessed associations with tumor size change. This is the immuneACCESS table as TCRdb keeps it, with only in-frame sequences that have V and J called. A part of the clones is gone; compared with another copy, unresolved V genes explain less than half, and the rest is unexplained. The DNA gave D and trimming, while V, J and clone size come from that table. The sample table shows tens of thousands of clones, and 26% are seen once. Of the sample, about 15% falls within the top ten clones.

The data are from a study of neoadjuvant anti-PD-1 for oral cavity cancer (dated by TCRdb to 2020 to 2023). Turning to the overall study: Before undergoing curative-intent surgical resection, most patients got three to four biweekly nivolumab doses at 3 mg/kg. Patients with complete response, partial response or stable disease by RECIST 1.1 were defined as responders, whereas patients with progression were defined as non-responders. Patients who did not progress were given a fourth nivolumab dose at about day 43 and had definitive surgical resection on days 50-56. An approximately 32% response rate was observed in the parent correlative cohort, in which around eleven patients were included. Results the study describes overall, beyond this receptor: Greater tumor shrinkage correlated with larger post-treatment sizes of preexisting intratumoral clones, which suggests that expansion of preexisting clones contributed to response. The TCR analyses had only three patients in each response group, and the authors called for validation in larger cohorts. Higher pretreatment blood TCRbeta clonality and lower post-treatment tumor TCRbeta clonality were correlated with higher pretreatment blood Treg/Th17 ratios.

Per the germline V gene (reference sequence), GTSNPN is the CDR1 and SVGIG is the CDR2. V is cut by 0 bases and J by 1 base, and the space between the germline ends is 6 bases. CDR3 length: 13 amino acids, cysteine to phenylalanine. The kept DNA is CDR3 alone, 39 bases in frame from the first base. The time point label of this sample denotes: after neoadjuvant nivolumab, at surgical resection. Patients had been newly diagnosed with stage II-IVA oral cavity squamous cell carcinoma, and no prior systemic or radiation treatment had been given to the patients. The cohort was made up of patients with locally advanced, HPV-negative oral cavity squamous cell carcinoma. The samples were drawn from a longitudinal correlative study tied to a single-arm phase II trial testing neoadjuvant nivolumab in oral cavity squamous cell carcinoma. Subject-matched pre- and post-treatment PBMCs and tumors from three responders and three non-responders underwent genomic DNA-based TCRbeta sequencing. The Maxwell RSC DNA from Tissue kit was used to isolate genomic DNA from tumor tissue.

This clonotype originated in a person aged 35-79 years with oral cavity squamous cell carcinoma. Here the chain combines TRBV30 and TRBJ1-1, with the D segment identity uncertain. Sample: tumor tissue, taken after nivolumab (anti-PD-1) treatment. The DNA sequence is TGTGCCTGGAGTGTTAATCCGAACACTGAAGCTTTCTTT. It specifies CAWSVNPNTEAFF.